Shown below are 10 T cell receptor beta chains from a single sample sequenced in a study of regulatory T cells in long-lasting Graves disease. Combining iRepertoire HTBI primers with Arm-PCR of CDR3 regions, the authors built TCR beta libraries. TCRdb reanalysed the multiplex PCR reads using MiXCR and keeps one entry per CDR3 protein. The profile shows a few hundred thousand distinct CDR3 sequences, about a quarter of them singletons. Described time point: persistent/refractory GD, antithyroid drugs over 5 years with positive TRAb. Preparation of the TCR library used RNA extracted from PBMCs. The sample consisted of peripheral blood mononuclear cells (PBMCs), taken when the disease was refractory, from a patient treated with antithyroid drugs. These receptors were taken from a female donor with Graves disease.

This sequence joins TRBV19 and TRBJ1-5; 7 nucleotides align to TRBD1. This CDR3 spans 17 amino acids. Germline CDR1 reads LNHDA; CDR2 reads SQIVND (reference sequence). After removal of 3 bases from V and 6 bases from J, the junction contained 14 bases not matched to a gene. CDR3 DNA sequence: TGTGCCAGTAGTATTCAGGTCCGTGACAGGGAAGGTCAGCCCCAGCATTTT. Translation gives CASSIQVRDREGQPQHF.

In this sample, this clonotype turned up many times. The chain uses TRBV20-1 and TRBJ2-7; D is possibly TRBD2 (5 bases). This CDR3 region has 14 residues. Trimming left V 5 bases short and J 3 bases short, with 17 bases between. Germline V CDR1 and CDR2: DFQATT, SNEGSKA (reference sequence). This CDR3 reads CSAPLLATIYEQYF. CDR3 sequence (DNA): TGCAGTGCTCCCTTGTTAGCGACAATCTACGAGCAGTACTTC.

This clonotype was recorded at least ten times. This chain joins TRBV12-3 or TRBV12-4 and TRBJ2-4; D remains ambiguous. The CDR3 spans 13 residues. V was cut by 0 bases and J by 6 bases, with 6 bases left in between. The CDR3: CASSLASLNIQYF. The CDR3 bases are TGTGCCAGCAGTTTAGCGTCTCTAAACATTCAGTACTTC.

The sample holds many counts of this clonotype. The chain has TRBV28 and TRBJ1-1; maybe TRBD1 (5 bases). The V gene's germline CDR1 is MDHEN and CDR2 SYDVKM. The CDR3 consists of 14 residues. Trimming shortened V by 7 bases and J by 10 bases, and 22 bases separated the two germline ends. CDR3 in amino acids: CASIGRVRSYVAFF. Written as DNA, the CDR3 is TGTGCCAGCATTGGCAGGGTGAGGTCGTATGTAGCTTTCTTT.

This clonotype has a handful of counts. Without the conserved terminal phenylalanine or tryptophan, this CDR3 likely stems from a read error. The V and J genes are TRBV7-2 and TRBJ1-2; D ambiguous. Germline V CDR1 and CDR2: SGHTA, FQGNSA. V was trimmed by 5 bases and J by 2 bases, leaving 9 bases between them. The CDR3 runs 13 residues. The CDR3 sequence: CASSPRTNYGYTS. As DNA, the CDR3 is TGTGCCAGCAGCCCCAGAACAAACTATGGCTACACCTCC.

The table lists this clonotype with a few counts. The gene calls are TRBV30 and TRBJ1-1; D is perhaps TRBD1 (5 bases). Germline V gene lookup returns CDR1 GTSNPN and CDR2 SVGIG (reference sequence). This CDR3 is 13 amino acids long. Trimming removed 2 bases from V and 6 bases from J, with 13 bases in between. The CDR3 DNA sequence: TGTGCCTGGAGTCCCCTCGACAGCGCTGAAGCTTTCTTT. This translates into CAWSPLDSAEAFF.

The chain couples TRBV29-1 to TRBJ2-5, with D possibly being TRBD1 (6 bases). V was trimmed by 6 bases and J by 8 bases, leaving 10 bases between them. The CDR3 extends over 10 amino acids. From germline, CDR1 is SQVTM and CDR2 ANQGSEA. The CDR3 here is CSVGGSTQYF. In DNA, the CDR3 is TGCAGCGTAGGGGGTTCCACCCAGTACTTC.

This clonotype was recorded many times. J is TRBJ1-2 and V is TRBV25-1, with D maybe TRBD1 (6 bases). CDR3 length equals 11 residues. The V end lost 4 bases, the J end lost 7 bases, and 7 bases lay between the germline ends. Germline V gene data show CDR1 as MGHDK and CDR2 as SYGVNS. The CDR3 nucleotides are TGTGCCAGCAGTGGGGGGGCTGGCTACACCTTC. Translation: CASSGGAGYTF.

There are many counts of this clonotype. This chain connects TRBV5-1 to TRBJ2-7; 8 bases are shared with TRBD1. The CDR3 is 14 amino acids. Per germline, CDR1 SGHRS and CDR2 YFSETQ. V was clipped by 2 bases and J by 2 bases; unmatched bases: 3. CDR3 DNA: TGCGCCAGCAGCTTTTACAGGGGGGCCTACGAGCAGTACTTC. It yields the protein CASSFYRGAYEQYF. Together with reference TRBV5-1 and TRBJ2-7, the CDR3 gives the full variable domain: KAGVTQTPRYLIKTRGQQVTLSCSPISGHRSVSWYQQTPGQGLQFLFEYFSETQRNKGNFPGRFSGRQFSNSRSEMNVSTLELGDSALYLCASSFYRGAYEQYFGPGTRLTVT.

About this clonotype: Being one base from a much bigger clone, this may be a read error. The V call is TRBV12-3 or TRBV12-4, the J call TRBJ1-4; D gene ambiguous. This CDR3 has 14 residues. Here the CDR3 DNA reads TGTGCCCGCAGTTTAAACAGCCGTAATGAAAAACTGTTTTTT. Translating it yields CARSLNSRNEKLFF.